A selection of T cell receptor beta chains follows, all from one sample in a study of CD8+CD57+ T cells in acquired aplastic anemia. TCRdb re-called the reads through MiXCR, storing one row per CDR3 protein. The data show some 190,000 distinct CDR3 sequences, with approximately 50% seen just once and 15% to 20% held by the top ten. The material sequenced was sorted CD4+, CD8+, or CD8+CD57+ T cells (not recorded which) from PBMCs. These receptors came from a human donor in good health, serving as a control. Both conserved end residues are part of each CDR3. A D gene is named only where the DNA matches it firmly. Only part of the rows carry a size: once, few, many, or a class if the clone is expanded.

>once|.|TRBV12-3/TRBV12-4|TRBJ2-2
CASSFRAGTGELFF
TGTGCCAGCAGTTTCAGGGCGGGCACCGGGGAGCTGTTTTTT
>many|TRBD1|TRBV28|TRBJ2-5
CASSFTGGQETQYF
TGTGCCAGCAGTTTCACAGGGGGGCAAGAGACCCAGTACTTC
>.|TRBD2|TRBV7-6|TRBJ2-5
CASRGGSGTQYF
TGTGCCAGCAGGGGGGGGAGTGGGACCCAGTACTTC
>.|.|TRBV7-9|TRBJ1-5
CASSLEGYNQPQHF
TGTGCCAGCAGCTTGGAGGGGTACAATCAGCCCCAGCATTTT
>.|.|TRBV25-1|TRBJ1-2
CASSDRAGGYGYTF
TGTGCCAGCAGTGATCGGGCAGGAGGGTATGGCTACACCTTC
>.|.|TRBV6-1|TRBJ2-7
CASRPGGDPEVGEQYF
TGTGCCAGCAGGCCCGGTGGGGACCCAGAAGTGGGGGAGCAGTACTTC
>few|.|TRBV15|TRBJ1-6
CATSRVGAYSPLHF
TGTGCCACCAGCAGAGTTGGGGCCTATTCACCCCTCCACTTT
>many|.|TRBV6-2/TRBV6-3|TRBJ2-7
CASIYREGGYEQYF
TGTGCCAGCATTTACAGGGAGGGTGGCTACGAGCAGTACTTC
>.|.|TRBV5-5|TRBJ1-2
CASSSTGGRGYTF
TGTGCCAGCAGCTCGACCGGGGGACGGGGCTACACCTTC
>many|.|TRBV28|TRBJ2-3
CASSFSVPPVWYF
TGTGCCAGCAGTTTTTCCGTTCCCCCCGTATGGTATTTT
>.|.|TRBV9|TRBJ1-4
CASSVEDSILEKLFF
TGTGCCAGCAGCGTAGAGGACAGTATTCTTGAAAAACTGTTTTTT
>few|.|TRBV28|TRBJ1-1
CASSYPGDHQGGAFF
TGTGCCAGCAGTTACCCGGGGGACCATCAAGGAGGAGCTTTCTTT
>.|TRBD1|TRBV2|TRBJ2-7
CASGGTGVSYEQYF
TGTGCCAGTGGCGGGACAGGGGTCTCCTACGAGCAGTACTTC
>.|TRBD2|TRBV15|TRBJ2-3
CATSRVTGGANEQYF
TGTGCCACCAGCAGAGTTACCGGGGGGGCAAATGAGCAGTATTTT
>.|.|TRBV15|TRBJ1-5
CATSRIDPGQPQHF
TGTGCCACCAGCAGAATCGACCCGGGTCAGCCCCAGCATTTT
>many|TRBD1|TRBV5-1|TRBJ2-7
CASSFGVTGIGYEQYF
TGCGCCAGCAGCTTTGGGGTGACAGGGATCGGTTACGAGCAGTACTTC
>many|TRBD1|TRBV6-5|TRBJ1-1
CASSQSGTGEAFF
TGTGCCAGCAGCCAGTCGGGGACAGGTGAAGCTTTCTTT
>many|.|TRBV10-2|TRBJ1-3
CASSETAASPGNTIYF
TGCGCCAGCAGTGAGACAGCTGCGTCGCCTGGAAACACCATATATTTT
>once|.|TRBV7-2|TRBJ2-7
CASSFRGEHEQYF
TGTGCCAGCAGCTTTCGGGGAGAGCACGAGCAGTACTTC
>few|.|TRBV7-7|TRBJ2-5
CASSEGGGRETQYF
TGTGCCAGCAGCGAAGGGGGGGGCCGGGAGACCCAGTACTTC
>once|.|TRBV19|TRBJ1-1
CASRTAGIMNTEAFF
TGTGCCAGTAGAACGGCAGGGATAATGAACACTGAAGCTTTCTTT
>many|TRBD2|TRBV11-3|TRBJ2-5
CASSPGLAGEQETQYF
TGTGCCAGCAGCCCCGGACTAGCGGGGGAACAAGAGACCCAGTACTTC
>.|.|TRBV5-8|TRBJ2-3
CASSLGGAGVTDTQYF
TGTGCCAGCAGCTTAGGGGGGGCGGGAGTTACAGATACGCAGTATTTT
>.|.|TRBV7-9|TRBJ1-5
CASNELRTSNQPQHF
TGTGCCAGCAATGAATTAAGGACATCCAATCAGCCCCAGCATTTT
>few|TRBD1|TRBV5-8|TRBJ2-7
CASSSLTGVFLTSSYEQYF
TGTGCCAGCAGCTCCCTGACAGGGGTTTTTTTAACGAGTTCCTACGAGCAGTACTTC
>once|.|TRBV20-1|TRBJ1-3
CSATEAAGNTIYF
TGCAGTGCTACAGAGGCGGCTGGAAACACCATATATTTT
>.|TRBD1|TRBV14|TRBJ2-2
CASSRTGALNTGELFF
TGTGCCAGCAGTCGGACAGGGGCCCTAAACACCGGGGAGCTGTTTTTT
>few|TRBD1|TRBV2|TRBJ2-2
CASSGTGSGELFF
TGTGCCAGCAGCGGGACAGGGAGCGGGGAGCTGTTTTTT
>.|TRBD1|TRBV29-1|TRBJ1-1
CSAGTGVTEAFF
TGCAGCGCCGGGACAGGAGTCACTGAAGCTTTCTTT
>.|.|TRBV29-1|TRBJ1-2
CSVLGGGRDYGYTF
TGCAGCGTTTTAGGCGGGGGGCGCGACTATGGCTACACCTTC
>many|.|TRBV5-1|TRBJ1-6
CASSLNGQLENSPLHF
TGCGCCAGCAGCTTGAACGGACAGCTAGAGAATTCACCCCTCCACTTT
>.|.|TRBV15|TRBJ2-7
CATSRDATGSYEQYF
TGTGCCACCAGCAGAGATGCAACGGGGAGCTACGAGCAGTACTTC
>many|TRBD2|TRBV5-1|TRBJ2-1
CASSLRTSGGNDNEQFF
TGCGCCAGCAGCTTGAGGACTAGCGGGGGGAACGACAATGAGCAGTTCTTC
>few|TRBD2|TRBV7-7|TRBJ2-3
CASSFGLAGAPTDTQYF
TGTGCTAGCAGCTTCGGACTAGCGGGGGCCCCCACAGATACGCAGTATTTT
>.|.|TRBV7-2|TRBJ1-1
CASSLDTDTQGTEAFF
TGTGCCAGCAGCTTAGACACAGATACGCAGGGAACTGAAGCTTTCTTT
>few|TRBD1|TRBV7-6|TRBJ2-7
CASSSQDRGQQPYEQYF
TGTGCCAGCAGCTCACAAGACAGGGGCCAACAGCCCTACGAGCAGTACTTC
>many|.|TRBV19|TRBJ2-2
CASSSRGLGTGELFF
TGTGCCAGTAGTTCCAGAGGGCTGGGCACCGGGGAGCTGTTTTTT
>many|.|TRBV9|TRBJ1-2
CASSVAKTGGDYGYTF
TGTGCCAGCAGCGTAGCAAAGACAGGCGGGGACTATGGCTACACCTTC
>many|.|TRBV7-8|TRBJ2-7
CASSLEGQPLYEQYF
TGTGCCAGCAGCTTAGAAGGACAGCCCTTATACGAGCAGTACTTC
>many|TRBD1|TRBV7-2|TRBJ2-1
CASSFRDRGNEQFF
TGTGCCAGCAGCTTCCGGGACAGGGGGAATGAGCAGTTCTTC
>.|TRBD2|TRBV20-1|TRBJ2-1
CSATQRENFDEQFF
TGCAGTGCTACCCAGCGGGAGAATTTTGATGAGCAGTTCTTC
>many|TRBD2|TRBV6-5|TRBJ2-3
CASRSLAGGGTDTQYF
TGTGCCAGCAGGTCACTAGCGGGGGGAGGCACAGATACGCAGTATTTT
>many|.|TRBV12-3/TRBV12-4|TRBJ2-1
CASSLVGAPYNEQFF
TGTGCCAGCAGTTTAGTCGGGGCGCCCTACAATGAGCAGTTCTTC
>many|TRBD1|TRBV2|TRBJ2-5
CASNMDRKETQYF
TGTGCCAGCAATATGGACAGGAAAGAGACCCAGTACTTC
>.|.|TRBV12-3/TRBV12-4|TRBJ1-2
CASSVETAVTF
TGTGCCAGCAGTGTGGAGACAGCTGTCACCTTC
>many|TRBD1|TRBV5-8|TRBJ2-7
CASSQGTGGVYEQYF
TGTGCCAGCAGCCAAGGGACAGGGGGAGTCTACGAGCAGTACTTC
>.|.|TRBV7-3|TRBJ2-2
CASSLVRQVDTGELFF
TGTGCCAGCAGCTTAGTTCGGCAGGTGGATACCGGGGAGCTGTTTTTT
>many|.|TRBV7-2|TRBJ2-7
CASGQPGTYEQYF
TGTGCCAGCGGACAGCCCGGAACCTACGAGCAGTACTTC
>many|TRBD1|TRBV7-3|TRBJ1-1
CASSPGTGLNTEAFF
TGTGCCAGCAGCCCCGGGACAGGCTTGAACACTGAAGCTTTCTTT
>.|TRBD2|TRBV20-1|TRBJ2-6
CSATSGGANVLTF
TGCAGTGCCACTAGCGGGGGGGCCAACGTCCTGACTTTC
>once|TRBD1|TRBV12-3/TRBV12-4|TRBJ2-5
CASSSLPGGRETQYF
TGTGCCAGCAGTTCTCTTCCAGGGGGCAGAGAGACCCAGTACTTC
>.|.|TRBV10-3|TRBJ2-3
CAISESEEGQGDTQYF
TGTGCCATCAGTGAGTCGGAGGAGGGCCAAGGGGATACGCAGTATTTT
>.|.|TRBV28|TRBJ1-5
CASSFYSGDQPQHF
TGTGCCAGCAGTTTCTATTCAGGGGATCAGCCCCAGCATTTT
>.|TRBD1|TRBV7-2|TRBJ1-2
CASSQGQVDYGYTF
TGTGCCAGCAGCCAGGGACAGGTGGACTATGGCTACACCTTC
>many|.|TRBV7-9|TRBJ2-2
CASSYTGALETGELFF
TGTGCCAGCAGTTACACCGGGGCATTGGAAACCGGGGAGCTGTTTTTT